One sample yielded the 22 T cell receptor beta chains listed below, sequenced in a study of Ad26.COV2.S vaccination and SARS-CoV-2 variants. Here immunoSEQ multiplex PCR was the method, and the copy in TCRdb shows in-frame clones only, minus some. The sample lists 300,000 to 350,000 clones, around 84% seen once, with 1.5% to 2.5% in the top ten. Treatment defined: 19 received Ad26.COV2.S at low or high dose, single or two shots; about 5 received placebo; per-sample allocation not given. Sampling was performed 63 days after the first vaccine or placebo injection. This material consisted of peripheral blood, taken in a trial of Ad26.COV2.S vaccine versus placebo. Receptors originate from a person aged 18-60 years who received the Ad26.COV2.S COVID-19 vaccine or a placebo.

V usage is TRBV5-6 and J usage is TRBJ2-3, with 8 bases lining up with TRBD1. Germline-derived CDR1 and CDR2 are SGHDT and YYEEEE. V dropped 4 bases and J dropped 4; count of bases not matched to a gene: 8. This CDR3 has 15 amino acids. The CDR3 region has the DNA TGTGCCAGCAGCCGACGGACAGGGTACGCAGATACGCAGTATTTT. Its protein product is CASSRRTGYADTQYF.

Concerning this clone itself: A read error may produce the germline difference seen at one junction end. The chain links TRBV5-5 to TRBJ1-2; 9 nucleotides agree with TRBD1. The CDR3 runs to 12 residues. The germline gives CDR1 SGHKS, CDR2 YYEKEE (reference sequence). CDR3 region: CASSLEQGALSF. Here the CDR3 DNA reads TGTGCCAGCAGCTTGGAACAGGGGGCCCTTTCCTTC.

The rearrangement joins TRBV29-1 to TRBJ2-5, with D possibly being TRBD2 (7 bases). This CDR3 has 17 residues. Germline-derived CDR1 and CDR2 are SQVTM and ANQGSEA. V lost 2 bases to trimming and J lost 4 bases, with 23 bases between them. The CDR3 reads CSVETVLLGGGLETQYF. CDR3 nucleotides: TGCAGCGTTGAAACAGTACTTCTTGGCGGGGGCCTAGAGACCCAGTACTTC.

The rearrangement links TRBV28 to TRBJ2-7, with D perhaps matching TRBD1 (5 bases). Germline V lookup: CDR1 MDHEN, CDR2 SYDVKM. Trimming took off 6 bases at V and 2 bases at J, with 14 bases between the two ends. There are 14 residues in the CDR3. The CDR3, as DNA: TGTGCCAGCAGAAGGATTGACAGTACCTACGAGCAGTACTTC. Its translation: CASRRIDSTYEQYF.

The V gene is TRBV6-1, the J gene TRBJ2-6; D unclear. Germline lookup yields CDR1 MNHNS and CDR2 SASEGT. This CDR3 has 17 amino acids. V gave up 1 base and J gave up 4 bases, with 14 bases separating them. This chain's CDR3 is CASSEVVSRSGANVLTF. CDR3 nucleotide sequence: TGTGCCAGCAGTGAAGTCGTGAGCCGGTCGGGGGCCAACGTCCTGACTTTC.

The chain carries TRBV30 and TRBJ2-7, with D maybe TRBD1 (6 bases). The germline V gene has CDR1 GTSNPN and CDR2 SVGIG (reference sequence). The CDR3 consists of 12 residues. The ends were cut back, 3 bases at V and 5 bases at J, with 11 bases in the middle. The CDR3 DNA reads TGTGCCTGGAGCGCAGGGGTCGACGAGCAGTACTTC. It translates to CAWSAGVDEQYF. Full variable domain (rest looked up from reference TRBV30 and TRBJ2-7): SQTIHQWPATLVQPVGSPLSLECTVEGTSNPNLYWYRQAAGRGLQLLFYSVGIGQISSEVPQNLSASRPQDRQFILSSKKLLLSDSGFYLCAWSAGVDEQYFGPGTRLTVT.

V is TRBV18 and J is TRBJ2-1; D not resolved. The CDR3 loop spans 16 amino acids. Trimming stripped 0 bases from V and 3 bases from J, with 12 bases between. Looked up from germline, CDR1 is KGHSH and CDR2 is LQKENI. The CDR3 DNA reads as TGTGCCAGCTCACCACCTTCCCGAGGACGCTACAATGAGCAGTTCTTC. This gives the protein CASSPPSRGRYNEQFF.

The V gene is TRBV7-2, the J gene TRBJ2-1, with a possible D match to TRBD2 (7 bases). The CDR3 contains 19 residues. From germline, CDR1 is SGHTA and CDR2 FQGNSA. The ends were cut back, 5 bases at V and 0 bases at J, with 23 bases in the middle. The CDR3 coding sequence is TGTGCCAGCAGCCCCTTCGGTGGGGGGGCTACGAGCTCCTACAATGAGCAGTTCTTC. Residues: CASSPFGGGATSSYNEQFF.

The V gene is TRBV4-1, the J gene TRBJ1-5; 9 bases align to TRBD1. In germline, CDR1 is MGHRA, CDR2 YSYEKL. This CDR3 has 14 residues. V trimming: 1 base; J trimming: 6 bases; junction bases outside the gene matches: 1. The CDR3 loop reads CASSQGTGVQPQHF. CDR3 bases: TGCGCCAGCAGCCAAGGGACAGGGGTTCAGCCCCAGCATTTT.

This clone occurred many times. This rearrangement joins TRBV7-2 to TRBJ1-2, with TRBD1 as a possible D gene (6 bases). This CDR3 contains 16 residues. The V end was cut by 5 bases, the J end by 5 bases, with 21 bases between. Germline V gene lookup returns CDR1 SGHTA and CDR2 FQGNSA. The CDR3 coding sequence is TGTGCCAGCAGCCCAAATGTGGGGGGGCGCGGGTATGGCTACACCTTC. Amino acids: CASSPNVGGRGYGYTF. Variable domain in full (rest from reference TRBV7-2 and TRBJ1-2): GAGVSQSPSNKVTEKGKDVELRCDPISGHTALYWYRQSLGQGLEFLIYFQGNSAPDKSGLPSDRFSAERTGGSVSTLTIQRTQQEDSAVYLCASSPNVGGRGYGYTFGSGTRLTVV.

The CDR3 loop reads CASSPNGGRSGYTF. The CDR3 bases are TGTGCCAGCAGCCCGAACGGGGGTAGGTCTGGCTACACCTTC. The rearrangement joins TRBV5-4 to TRBJ1-2; D might be TRBD1 (5 bases). From germline, CDR1 is SGHNT and CDR2 YYREEE (reference sequence). Trimming stripped 4 bases from V and 7 bases from J, with 17 bases between. This CDR3 has 14 residues.

V is TRBV2 and J is TRBJ2-6, with TRBD1 as a possible D gene (5 bases). Germline V gene sequence: CDR1 SNHLY, CDR2 FYNNEI. CDR3 length equals 15 residues. V dropped 8 bases and J dropped 2 bases, with 13 bases sitting between them. CDR3 nucleotide sequence: TGTGCCAGCGGTACAGGACAAGCTGGGGCCAACGTCCTGACTTTC. Translated: CASGTGQAGANVLTF.

This clone was observed a single time. The rearrangement uses TRBV11-3 and TRBJ2-1, with D possibly TRBD1 on 6 matching bases. V was pared by 5 bases and J by 7 bases, with 27 bases between. The CDR3 covers 18 residues. Germline V gene lookup returns CDR1 SGHNT and CDR2 YENEEA. As DNA, the CDR3 is TGTGCCAGCAGCCTGAAAATCCCGGGACAAGGGGCAAAAAATGAGCAGTTCTTC. Translating it yields CASSLKIPGQGAKNEQFF.

The chain joins TRBV3-1 (or the pseudogene TRBV3-2) to TRBJ2-3; tentative D call: TRBD1 (6 bases). V dropped 4 bases and J dropped 4 bases, with 15 bases sitting between them. The CDR3 sequence is 15 residues long. CDR1 is LGHDT, CDR2 YNNKEL, per germline (reference sequence). The CDR3 here is CASSPYRAKADTQYF. The CDR3, as DNA: TGTGCCAGCAGCCCATACAGGGCCAAGGCAGATACGCAGTATTTT.

V is TRBV19 and J is TRBJ1-5, with D possibly TRBD1 on 6 matching bases. This CDR3 is 13 amino acids long. V was shortened by 5 bases and J by 4 bases, with 9 bases between the two germline ends. Germline CDR1 reads LNHDA; CDR2 reads SQIVND (reference sequence). In DNA, the CDR3 is TGTGCCAGTAGTGACAGGCCTAATCAGCCCCAGCATTTT. The encoded protein is CASSDRPNQPQHF. Looking up the rest from reference TRBV19 and TRBJ1-5 gives the full variable domain: DGGITQSPKYLFRKEGQNVTLSCEQNLNHDAMYWYRQDPGQGLRLIYYSQIVNDFQKGDIAEGYSVSREKKESFPLTVTSAQKNPTAFYLCASSDRPNQPQHFGDGTRLSIL.

CDR3 in amino acids: CAWSGGKDQPQHF. For the CDR3, the DNA is TGTGCCTGGAGTGGTGGAAAGGATCAGCCCCAGCATTTT. This sequence joins TRBV30 and TRBJ1-5; D gene uncertain. CDR1 is GTSNPN, CDR2 SVGIG, per germline (reference sequence). V was trimmed by 1 base and J by 5 bases, leaving 9 bases between them. CDR3 length: 13 amino acids.

The rearrangement uses TRBV7-7 and TRBJ2-2, with a weak D call TRBD2 (5 bases). Germline V gene data show CDR1 as SSHAT and CDR2 as FNYEAQ (reference sequence). The CDR3 is made up of 15 amino acids. The CDR3 region is CATRSWGDGTGELFF. The CDR3 DNA follows: TGTGCTACCCGAAGTTGGGGAGATGGCACCGGGGAGCTGTTTTTT.

The chain carries TRBV5-4 and TRBJ2-2; D unresolved. CDR1 is SGHNT and CDR2 is YYREEE in the germline V gene (reference sequence). V was clipped by 0 bases and J by 6 bases, with 12 bases between them. The CDR3 spans 15 residues. The CDR3 here is CASSLDGLKAGELFF. DNA of the CDR3: TGTGCCAGCAGCTTGGACGGCTTAAAAGCCGGGGAGCTGTTTTTT.

Here the CDR3 reads CASSRGTGLGVDEQFF. The CDR3 coding sequence is TGTGCCAGCAGCCGAGGGACGGGCCTGGGGGTCGATGAGCAGTTCTTC. This rearrangement joins TRBV5-6 to TRBJ2-1, with D perhaps assigned TRBD1 or TRBD2 (5 bases each). V was pared by 4 bases and J by 8 bases, with 22 bases between. Germline V lookup: CDR1 SGHDT, CDR2 YYEEEE. The CDR3 spans 16 residues.

The V call is TRBV7-9, the J call TRBJ1-1, with TRBD1 as a possible D gene (5 bases). V lost 2 bases and J lost 3, with 7 bases in between. The CDR3 consists of 13 residues. CDR1 is SEHNR, CDR2 FQNEAQ, per germline (reference sequence). The CDR3 coding sequence is TGTGCCAGCAGCTTAACCAGGGACACTGAAGCTTTCTTT. It is translated as CASSLTRDTEAFF.

A few counts support this clone. The rearrangement links TRBV19 to TRBJ1-2, with a possible D match to TRBD1 (5 bases). This CDR3 has 15 residues. V lost 9 bases and J 0 bases, leaving 17 bases between the germline ends. Germline V gives CDR1 LNHDA, CDR2 SQIVND (reference sequence). In DNA, the CDR3 is TGTGCCAGCAGATTCGGACAATCCTCTAACTATGGCTACACCTTC. This translates into CASRFGQSSNYGYTF. Full variable domain (remainder filled in from reference TRBV19 and TRBJ1-2): DGGITQSPKYLFRKEGQNVTLSCEQNLNHDAMYWYRQDPGQGLRLIYYSQIVNDFQKGDIAEGYSVSREKKESFPLTVTSAQKNPTAFYLCASRFGQSSNYGYTFGSGTRLTVV.

DNA for the CDR3: TGTGCCAGCAGCGCCCTAGCGGGGGGCGGCACAGATACGCAGTATTTT. Its translation: CASSALAGGGTDTQYF. The chain recombines TRBV9 with TRBJ2-3; 11 positions agree with TRBD2. Looked up from germline, CDR1 is SGDLS and CDR2 is YYNGEE. V was pared by 3 bases and J by 1 base, with 4 bases of the junction left unmatched. The CDR3 is 16 residues long.